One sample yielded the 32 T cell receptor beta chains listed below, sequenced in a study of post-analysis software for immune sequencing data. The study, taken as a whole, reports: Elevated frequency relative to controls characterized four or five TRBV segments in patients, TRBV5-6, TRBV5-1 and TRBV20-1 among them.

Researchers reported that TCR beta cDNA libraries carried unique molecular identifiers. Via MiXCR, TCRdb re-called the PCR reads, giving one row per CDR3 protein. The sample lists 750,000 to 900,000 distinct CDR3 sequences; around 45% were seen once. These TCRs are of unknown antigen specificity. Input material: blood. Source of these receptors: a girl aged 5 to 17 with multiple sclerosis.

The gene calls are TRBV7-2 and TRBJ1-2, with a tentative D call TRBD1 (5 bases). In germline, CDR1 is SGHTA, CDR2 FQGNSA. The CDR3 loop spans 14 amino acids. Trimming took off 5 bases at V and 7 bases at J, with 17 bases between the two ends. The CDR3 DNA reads TGTGCCAGCAGCCCCGCCGGGACCGGGGGTGGCTACACCTTC. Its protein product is CASSPAGTGGGYTF.

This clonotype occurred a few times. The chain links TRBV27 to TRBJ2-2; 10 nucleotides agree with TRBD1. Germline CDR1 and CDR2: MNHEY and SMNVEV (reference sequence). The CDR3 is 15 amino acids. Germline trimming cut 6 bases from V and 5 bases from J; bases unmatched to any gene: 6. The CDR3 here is CASSRDRGLTGELFF. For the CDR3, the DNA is TGTGCCAGCAGCCGGGACAGGGGTTTAACCGGGGAGCTGTTTTTT.

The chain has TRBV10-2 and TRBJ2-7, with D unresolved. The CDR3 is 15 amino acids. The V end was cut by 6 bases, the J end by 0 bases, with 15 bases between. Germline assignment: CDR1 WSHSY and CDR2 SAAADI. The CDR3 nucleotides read TGCGCCAGCAGACCCCACACAGAGAGCTCCTACGAGCAGTACTTC. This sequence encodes CASRPHTESSYEQYF.

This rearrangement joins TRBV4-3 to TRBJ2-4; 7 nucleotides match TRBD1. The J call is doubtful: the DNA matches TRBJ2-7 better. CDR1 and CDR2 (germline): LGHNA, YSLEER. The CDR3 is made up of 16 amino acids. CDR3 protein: CASSQGFAGGVYEQYF. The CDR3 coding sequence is TGCGCCAGCAGCCAAGGTTTTGCAGGGGGTGTCTACGAGCAGTACTTC.

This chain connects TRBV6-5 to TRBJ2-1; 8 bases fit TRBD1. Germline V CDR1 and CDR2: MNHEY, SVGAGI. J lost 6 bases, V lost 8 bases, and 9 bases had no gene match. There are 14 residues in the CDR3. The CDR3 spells CASQAGTGGNEQFF. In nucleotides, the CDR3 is TGTGCCAGCCAGGCCGGGACAGGTGGCAATGAGCAGTTCTTC.

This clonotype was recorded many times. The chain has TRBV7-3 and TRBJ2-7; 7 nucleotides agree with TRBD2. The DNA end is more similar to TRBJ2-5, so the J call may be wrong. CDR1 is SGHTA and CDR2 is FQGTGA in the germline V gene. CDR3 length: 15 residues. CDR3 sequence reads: CASSPTPTSYGTQYF. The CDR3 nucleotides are TGTGCCAGCAGCCCTACCCCGACTAGCTATGGGACCCAGTACTTC.

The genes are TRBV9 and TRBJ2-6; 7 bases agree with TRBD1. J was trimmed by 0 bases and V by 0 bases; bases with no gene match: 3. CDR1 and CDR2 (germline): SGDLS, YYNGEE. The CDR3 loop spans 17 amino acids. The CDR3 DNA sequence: TGTGCCAGCAGCGTAGTGGACAGGCGCTCTGGGGCCAACGTCCTGACTTTC. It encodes CASSVVDRRSGANVLTF.

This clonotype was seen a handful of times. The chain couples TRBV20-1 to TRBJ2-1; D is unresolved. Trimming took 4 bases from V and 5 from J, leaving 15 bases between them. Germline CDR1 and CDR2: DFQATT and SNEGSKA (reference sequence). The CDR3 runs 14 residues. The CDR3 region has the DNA TGCAGTGCTATCCCCCACCCGTCCAACAATGAGCAGTTCTTC. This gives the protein CSAIPHPSNNEQFF.

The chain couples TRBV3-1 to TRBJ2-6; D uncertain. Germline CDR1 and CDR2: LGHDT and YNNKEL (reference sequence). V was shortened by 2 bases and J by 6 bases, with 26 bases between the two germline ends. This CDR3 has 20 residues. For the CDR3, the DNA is TGTGCCAGCAGCCAACTTGAGCCTCGGGCGGACGCCGAATCGGCCAACGTCCTGACTTTC. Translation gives CASSQLEPRADAESANVLTF. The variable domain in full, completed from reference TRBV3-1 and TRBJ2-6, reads DTAVSQTPKYLVTQMGNDKSIKCEQNLGHDTMYWYKQDSKKFLKIMFSYNNKELIINETVPNRFSPKSPDKAHLNLHINSLELGDSAVYFCASSQLEPRADAESANVLTFGAGSRLTVL.

The CDR3 nucleotides read TGTGCCACCAGCAGAGATGGGATGAGTCAGCCCCAGCATTTT. This gives the protein CATSRDGMSQPQHF. The chain employs TRBV15 and TRBJ1-5; D remains unclear. From germline, CDR1 is LNHNV and CDR2 YYDKDF (reference sequence). V gave up 0 bases and J gave up 6 bases, with 9 bases separating them. The CDR3 runs 14 residues.

The CDR3, as DNA: TGTGCCAGCAGCCAGACACCCGGCAATCAGCCCCAGCATTTT. Its translation: CASSQTPGNQPQHF. This sequence joins TRBV7-2 and TRBJ1-5, with D unresolved. The CDR3 contains 14 residues. The V end was cut by 5 bases, the J end by 2 bases, with 10 bases between. Germline CDR1 SGHTA, CDR2 FQGNSA.

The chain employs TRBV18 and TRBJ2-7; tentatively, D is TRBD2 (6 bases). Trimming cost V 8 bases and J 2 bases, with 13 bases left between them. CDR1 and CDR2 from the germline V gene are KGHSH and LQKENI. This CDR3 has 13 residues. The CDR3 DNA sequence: TGTGCCAGCGCCAGGGACTCCACCTACGAGCAGTACTTC. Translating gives CASARDSTYEQYF.

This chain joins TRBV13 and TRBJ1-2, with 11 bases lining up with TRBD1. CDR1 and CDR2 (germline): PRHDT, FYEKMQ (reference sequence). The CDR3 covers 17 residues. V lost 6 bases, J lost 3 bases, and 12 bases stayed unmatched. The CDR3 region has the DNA TGTGCCAGCAGTCAGATAATCAGGACAGGGGGCGACTATGGCTACACCTTC. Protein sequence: CASSQIIRTGGDYGYTF.

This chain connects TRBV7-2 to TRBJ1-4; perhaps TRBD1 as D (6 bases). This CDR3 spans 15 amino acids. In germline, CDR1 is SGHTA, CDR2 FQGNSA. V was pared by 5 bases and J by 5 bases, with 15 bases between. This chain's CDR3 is CASSIHRELNEKLFF. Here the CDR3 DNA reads TGTGCCAGCAGCATTCACAGGGAATTAAATGAAAAACTGTTTTTT.

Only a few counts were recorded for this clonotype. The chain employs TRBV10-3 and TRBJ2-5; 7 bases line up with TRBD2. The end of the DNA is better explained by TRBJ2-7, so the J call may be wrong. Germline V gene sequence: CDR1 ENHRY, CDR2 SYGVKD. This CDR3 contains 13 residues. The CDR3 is CAINGAGRDEQYF. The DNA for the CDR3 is TGTGCCATCAACGGAGCGGGAAGGGACGAGCAGTACTTC.

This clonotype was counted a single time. The CDR3 DNA reads TGTGCCAGCAGCTTCGGGACTAGAGTCCATGAGCAGTTCTTC. Protein product: CASSFGTRVHEQFF. The chain recombines TRBV7-8 with TRBJ2-1; TRBD2 agrees at 8 bases. Germline V gene sequence: CDR1 SGHVS, CDR2 FQNEAQ. Germline trimming cut 3 bases from V and 8 bases from J; bases unmatched to any gene: 6. This CDR3 region has 14 residues.

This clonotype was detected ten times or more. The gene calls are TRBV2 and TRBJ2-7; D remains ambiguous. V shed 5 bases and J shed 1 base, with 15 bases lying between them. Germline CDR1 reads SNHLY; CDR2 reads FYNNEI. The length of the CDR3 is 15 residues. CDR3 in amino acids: CASSQERTISYEQYF. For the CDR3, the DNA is TGTGCCAGCAGTCAAGAACGGACCATATCCTACGAGCAGTACTTC. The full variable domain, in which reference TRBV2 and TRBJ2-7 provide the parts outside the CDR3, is EPEVTQTPSHQVTQMGQEVILRCVPISNHLYFYWYRQILGQKVEFLVSFYNNEISEKSEIFDDQFSVERPDGSNFTLKIRSTKLEDSAMYFCASSQERTISYEQYFGPGTRLTVT.

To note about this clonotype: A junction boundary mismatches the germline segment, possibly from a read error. CDR3 sequence: CSAERGQGHNEQFF. The CDR3 nucleotides are TGCAGCGCTGAAAGGGGACAGGGTCACAATGAGCAGTTCTTC. The chain uses TRBV29-1 and TRBJ2-1, with 9 nucleotides matching TRBD1. The germline V gene has CDR1 SQVTM and CDR2 ANQGSEA. The CDR3 consists of 14 residues.

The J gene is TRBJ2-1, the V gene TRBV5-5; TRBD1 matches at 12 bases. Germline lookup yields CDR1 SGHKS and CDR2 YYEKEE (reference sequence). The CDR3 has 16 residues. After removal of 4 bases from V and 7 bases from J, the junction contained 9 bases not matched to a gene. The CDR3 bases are TGTGCCAGCAGCCATTCCGGGACAGGGGGCAAAAATGAGCAGTTCTTC. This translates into CASSHSGTGGKNEQFF.

CDR3 region: CASSRGTSGSKETQYF. CDR3 nucleotides: TGTGCCAGCAGCCGCGGGACTAGCGGGAGTAAAGAGACCCAGTACTTC. The rearrangement uses TRBV11-2 and TRBJ2-5; 14 bases align to TRBD2. Germline V gene data show CDR1 as SGHAT and CDR2 as FQNNGV. V dropped 5 bases and J dropped 3; count of bases not matched to a gene: 5. The CDR3 loop spans 16 amino acids.

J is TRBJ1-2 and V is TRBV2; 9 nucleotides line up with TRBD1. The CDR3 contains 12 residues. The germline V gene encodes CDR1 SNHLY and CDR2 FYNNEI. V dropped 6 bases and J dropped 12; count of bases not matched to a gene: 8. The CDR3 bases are TGTGCCAGCAGCCTAGAAGGACAGGGGAACACCTTC. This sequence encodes CASSLEGQGNTF.

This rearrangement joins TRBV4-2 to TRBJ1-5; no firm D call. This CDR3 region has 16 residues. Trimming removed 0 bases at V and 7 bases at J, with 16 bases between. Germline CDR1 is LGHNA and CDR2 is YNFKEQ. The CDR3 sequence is CASSQDRGEDEQPQHF. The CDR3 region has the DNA TGTGCCAGCAGCCAAGATCGTGGGGAAGACGAACAGCCCCAGCATTTT.

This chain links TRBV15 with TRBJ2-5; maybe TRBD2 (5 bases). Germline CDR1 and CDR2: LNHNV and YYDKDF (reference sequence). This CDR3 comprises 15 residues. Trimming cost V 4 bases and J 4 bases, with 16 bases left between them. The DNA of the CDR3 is TGTGCCACCAGCACCTCGGACCCTCGGGGAGAGACCCAGTACTTC. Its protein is CATSTSDPRGETQYF.

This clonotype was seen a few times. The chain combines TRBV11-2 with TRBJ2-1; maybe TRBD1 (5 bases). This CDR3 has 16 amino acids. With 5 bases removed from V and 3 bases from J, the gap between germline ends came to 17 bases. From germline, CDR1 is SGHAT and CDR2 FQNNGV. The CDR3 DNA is TGTGCCAGCAGCCCCGCGGCGGTAAGGGGCTACAATGAGCAGTTCTTC. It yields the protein CASSPAAVRGYNEQFF. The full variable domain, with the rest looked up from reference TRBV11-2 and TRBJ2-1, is EAGVAQSPRYKIIEKRQSVAFWCNPISGHATLYWYQQILGQGPKLLIQFQNNGVVDDSQLPKDRFSAERLKGVDSTLKIQPAKLEDSAVYLCASSPAAVRGYNEQFFGPGTRLTVL.

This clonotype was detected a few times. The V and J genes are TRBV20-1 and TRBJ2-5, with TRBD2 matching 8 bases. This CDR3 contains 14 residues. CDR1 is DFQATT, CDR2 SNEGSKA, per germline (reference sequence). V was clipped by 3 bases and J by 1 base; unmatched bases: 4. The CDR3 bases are TGCAGTGCTAGGAGCGGGAGAGTCCAAGAGACCCAGTACTTC. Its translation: CSARSGRVQETQYF.

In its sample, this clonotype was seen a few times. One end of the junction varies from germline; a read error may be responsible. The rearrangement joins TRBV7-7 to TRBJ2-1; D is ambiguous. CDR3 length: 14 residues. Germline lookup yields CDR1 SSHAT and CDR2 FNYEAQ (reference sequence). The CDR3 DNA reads TGTGCTAGCAGCTTAGGACGACTCAGCTATGAGCAGTTCTTC. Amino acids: CASSLGRLSYEQFF.

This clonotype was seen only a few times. The CDR3 loop reads CASSQYLQETQYF. The CDR3 DNA is TGTGCCAGCAGCCAATACTTACAAGAGACCCAGTACTTC. The V and J genes are TRBV3-1 and TRBJ2-5; D unclear. The CDR3 spans 13 residues. Germline CDR1 reads LGHDT; CDR2 reads YNNKEL (reference sequence). Trimming stripped 2 bases from V and 2 bases from J, with 6 bases between.

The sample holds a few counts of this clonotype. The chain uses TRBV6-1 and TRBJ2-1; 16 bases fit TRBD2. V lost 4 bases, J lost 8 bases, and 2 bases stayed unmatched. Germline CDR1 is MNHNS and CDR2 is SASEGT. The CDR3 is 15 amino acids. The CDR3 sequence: CASSAGTSGRDEQFF. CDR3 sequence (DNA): TGTGCCAGCAGTGCGGGGACTAGCGGGAGGGATGAGCAGTTCTTC.

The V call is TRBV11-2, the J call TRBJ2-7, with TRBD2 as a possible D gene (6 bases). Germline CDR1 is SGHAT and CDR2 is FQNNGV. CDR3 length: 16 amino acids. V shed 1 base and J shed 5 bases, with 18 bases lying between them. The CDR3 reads CASSLGRREADDEQYF. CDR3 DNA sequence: TGTGCCAGCAGCTTAGGCCGGCGGGAAGCCGACGACGAGCAGTACTTC.

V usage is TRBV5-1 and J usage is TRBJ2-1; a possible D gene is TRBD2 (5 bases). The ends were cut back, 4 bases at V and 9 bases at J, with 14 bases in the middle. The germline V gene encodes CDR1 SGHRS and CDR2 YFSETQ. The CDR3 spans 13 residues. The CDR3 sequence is CASSITRGGEQFF. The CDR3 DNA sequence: TGCGCCAGCAGCATTACTAGAGGTGGTGAGCAGTTCTTC.

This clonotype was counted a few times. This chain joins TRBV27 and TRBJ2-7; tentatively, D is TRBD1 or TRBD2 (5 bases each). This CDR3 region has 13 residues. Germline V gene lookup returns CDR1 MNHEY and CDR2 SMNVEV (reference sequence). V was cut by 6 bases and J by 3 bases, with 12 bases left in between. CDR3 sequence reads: CASSRDGLYEQYF. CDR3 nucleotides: TGTGCCAGCAGCCGGGACGGACTCTACGAGCAGTACTTC.

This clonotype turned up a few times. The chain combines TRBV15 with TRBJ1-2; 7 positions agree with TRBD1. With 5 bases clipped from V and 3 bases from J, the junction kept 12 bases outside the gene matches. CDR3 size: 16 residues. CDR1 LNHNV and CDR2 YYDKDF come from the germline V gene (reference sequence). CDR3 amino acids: CATSSHRGVFDYGYTF. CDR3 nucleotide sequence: TGTGCCACCAGCTCGCACAGGGGAGTTTTTGACTATGGCTACACCTTC.